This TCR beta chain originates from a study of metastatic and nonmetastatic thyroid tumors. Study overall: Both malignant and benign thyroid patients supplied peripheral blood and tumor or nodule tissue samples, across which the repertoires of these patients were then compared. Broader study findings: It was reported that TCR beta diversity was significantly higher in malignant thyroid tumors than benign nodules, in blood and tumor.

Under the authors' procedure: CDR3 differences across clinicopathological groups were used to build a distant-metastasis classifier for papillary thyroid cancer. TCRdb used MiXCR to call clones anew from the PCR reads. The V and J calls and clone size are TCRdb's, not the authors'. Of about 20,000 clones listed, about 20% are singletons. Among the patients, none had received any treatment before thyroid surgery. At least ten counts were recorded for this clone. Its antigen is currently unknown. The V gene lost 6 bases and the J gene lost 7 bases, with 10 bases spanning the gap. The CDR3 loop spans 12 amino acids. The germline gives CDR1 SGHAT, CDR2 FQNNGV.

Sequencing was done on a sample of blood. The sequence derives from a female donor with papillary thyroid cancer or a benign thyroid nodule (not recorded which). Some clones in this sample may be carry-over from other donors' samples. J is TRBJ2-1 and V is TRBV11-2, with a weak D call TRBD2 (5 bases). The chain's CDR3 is CASSLLGNEQFF. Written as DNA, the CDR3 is TGTGCCAGCAGTCTACTAGGGAATGAGCAGTTCTTC.